The 24 T cell receptor beta chains below come from one sample, sequenced in a study of T cells in tuberculosis. The sample's time point: new active TB diagnosis, blood taken before or within 7 days of starting treatment. Assay used: immunoSEQ multiplex PCR; TCRdb lists only in-frame clones, some missing. The sample records tens of thousands of clones, 92% being singletons. Sequencing used PBMCs, obtained at tuberculosis diagnosis. These receptors came from an adult with tuberculosis. Some clones in this sample may be carry-over from other donors' samples.

V gene TRBV4-1 combines with J gene TRBJ2-7, with D uncertain. V gave up 4 bases and J gave up 6 bases, with 7 bases separating them. Germline CDR1 reads MGHRA; CDR2 reads YSYEKL. This CDR3 is built from 11 residues. The CDR3 loop is CASSRGLEQYF. Written as DNA, the CDR3 is TGCGCCAGCAGCCGAGGCCTCGAGCAGTACTTC.

This sequence joins TRBV30 and TRBJ1-3; D not certain. Germline CDR1 and CDR2: GTSNPN and SVGIG (reference sequence). The length of the CDR3 is 15 residues. Trimming stripped 0 bases from V and 0 bases from J, with 9 bases between. CDR3 nucleotide sequence: TGTGCCTGGAGTGTACTGGTTAGCTCTGGAAACACCATATATTTT. Translated, it gives CAWSVLVSSGNTIYF.

The J gene is TRBJ2-1, the V gene TRBV21-1; the table calls TRBD1, which could not be checked here. TRBV21-1 constitutes a pseudogene. The CDR3 has 18 amino acids. The CDR3 DNA is TGTGCCAGCAGCAAAAGGTCCCGGGACAGATTATTCTACAATGAGCAGTTCTTC. It is translated as CASSKRSRDRLFYNEQFF.

V usage is TRBV18 and J usage is TRBJ1-4; 7 bases are a match to TRBD1. Trimming cost V 3 bases and J 3 bases; bases outside gene matches: 7. The CDR3 contains 16 residues. Germline CDR1 reads KGHSH; CDR2 reads LQKENI. The CDR3 protein is CASSPTGQEANEKLFF. The CDR3 DNA sequence: TGTGCCAGCTCACCGACCGGACAGGAGGCTAATGAAAAACTGTTTTTT.

The chain couples TRBV5-8 to TRBJ1-5, with TRBD1 identical over 8 bases. The V and J ends lost 4 bases and 5 bases, in that order; junction bases with no gene match: 5. Germline assignment: CDR1 SGHTS and CDR2 YDEGEE. This CDR3 comprises 14 residues. Here the CDR3 DNA reads TGTGCCAGCAGCCTAGGACAGGGCTATCAGCCCCAGCATTTT. Amino acids: CASSLGQGYQPQHF.

The chain employs TRBV7-9 and TRBJ2-7; the D is unclear. V was pared by 1 base and J by 0 bases, with 13 bases between. The CDR3 is made up of 16 amino acids. From germline, CDR1 is SEHNR and CDR2 FQNEAQ (reference sequence). The CDR3, as DNA: TGTGCCAGCAGCTTAGTCCAAATTGGTAGCTCCTACGAGCAGTACTTC. Translated, it gives CASSLVQIGSSYEQYF.

J is TRBJ2-7 and V is TRBV6-1; TRBD1 agrees at 8 bases. The CDR3 runs to 16 residues. V lost 6 bases, J lost 7 bases, and 17 bases stayed unmatched. Germline V gene sequence: CDR1 MNHNS, CDR2 SASEGT. The DNA of the CDR3 is TGTGCCAGCAGCGAAACGGGACAGGACTTTCGTGGAGAGCAGTACTTC. This codes for CASSETGQDFRGEQYF.

The chain is built from TRBV6-1 and TRBJ1-2; D call uncertain. Germline V gives CDR1 MNHNS, CDR2 SASEGT. V was cut by 3 bases and J by 3 bases, with 8 bases left in between. CDR3 length equals 13 residues. The chain's CDR3 is CASSEIRYYGYTF. CDR3 nucleotides: TGTGCCAGCAGTGAGATACGGTACTATGGCTACACCTTC.

This chain connects TRBV9 to TRBJ2-3, with TRBD2 matching over 8 bases. Trimming at V came to 1 base and at J to 4 bases, leaving 5 bases not matched to a gene. Germline CDR1 and CDR2: SGDLS and YYNGEE. The CDR3 covers 15 residues. The CDR3 DNA reads as TGTGCCAGCAGCGTACGGGGGGGCATCTCAGATACGCAGTATTTT. Residues: CASSVRGGISDTQYF. The complete variable domain, with remaining parts taken from reference TRBV9 and TRBJ2-3, reads DSGVTQTPKHLITATGQRVTLRCSPRSGDLSVYWYQQSLDQGLQFLIQYYNGEERAKGNILERFSAQQFPDLHSELNLSSLELGDSALYFCASSVRGGISDTQYFGPGTRLTVL.

This chain joins TRBV5-1 and TRBJ2-2; 9 positions match TRBD1. The J segment lost 6 bases and the V segment lost 5 bases, leaving 5 bases of the junction unmatched. There are 14 residues in the CDR3. Germline CDR1 SGHRS, CDR2 YFSETQ. The CDR3 coding sequence is TGCGCCAGCAGGCACAGGGGGCAAGCCGGGGAGCTGTTTTTT. Translated: CASRHRGQAGELFF.

CDR3 sequence reads: CATSLAGGGDTQYF. The DNA of the CDR3 is TGTGCCACCAGCCTTGCGGGGGGGGGAGATACGCAGTATTTT. This sequence joins TRBV15 and TRBJ2-3, with 9 bases identical to TRBD2. With 5 bases clipped from V and 5 bases from J, the junction kept 5 bases outside the gene matches. The CDR3 length is 14 residues. Germline V gives CDR1 LNHNV, CDR2 YYDKDF (reference sequence). Drawing the rest from reference TRBV15 and TRBJ2-3, the complete variable domain is DAMVIQNPRYQVTQFGKPVTLSCSQTLNHNVMYWYQQKSSQAPKLLFHYYDKDFNNEADTPDNFQSRRPNTSFCFLDIRSPGLGDTAMYLCATSLAGGGDTQYFGPGTRLTVL.

The chain recombines TRBV27 with TRBJ2-3; D is possibly TRBD2 (6 bases). There are 14 residues in the CDR3. V gave up 4 bases and J gave up 3 bases, with 11 bases separating them. Germline lookup yields CDR1 MNHEY and CDR2 SMNVEV (reference sequence). The CDR3 protein is CASSWGTLTDTQYF. In DNA, the CDR3 is TGTGCCAGCAGTTGGGGGACTTTAACAGATACGCAGTATTTT.

The CDR3 loop reads CASSQQAGTENQPQHF. For the CDR3, the DNA is TGCGCCAGCAGTCAACAAGCCGGGACAGAAAATCAGCCCCAGCATTTT. The chain uses TRBV23-1 and TRBJ1-5, with 7 bases identical to TRBD1. TRBV23-1 is an ORF, and what it does is uncertain. The V gene end was trimmed by 2 bases and the J gene end by 4 bases; junction bases not matched to a gene: 8. This CDR3 has 16 amino acids.

The chain couples TRBV7-9 to TRBJ2-6, with TRBD2 identical over 7 bases. The CDR3 is 18 amino acids. The V gene end was trimmed by 1 base and the J gene end by 1 base; junction bases not matched to a gene: 7. Germline V CDR1 and CDR2: SEHNR, FQNEAQ (reference sequence). CDR3 in amino acids: CASSLGGGVPSGANVLTF. The CDR3 bases are TGTGCCAGCAGCTTAGGTGGGGGGGTCCCGTCTGGGGCCAACGTCCTGACTTTC.

J is TRBJ2-7 and V is TRBV5-5; the match to TRBD1 covers 8 bases. The CDR3 has 14 amino acids. The germline CDR1 and CDR2 sequences are SGHKS and YYEKEE (reference sequence). V shed 2 bases and J 2 bases; nucleotides not matched to a gene: 3. The CDR3 DNA sequence: TGTGCCAGCAGCTTTCGGACAGGGACCTACGAGCAGTACTTC. Residues: CASSFRTGTYEQYF.

V is TRBV27 and J is TRBJ1-4; no definite D call. From germline, CDR1 is MNHEY and CDR2 SMNVEV (reference sequence). Trimming pared 3 bases from V and 7 bases from J, leaving 15 bases between. The CDR3 has 15 residues. CDR3 sequence (DNA): TGTGCCAGCAGTTTCCTGCCTCTTCGGGTTGAAAAACTGTTTTTT. It yields the protein CASSFLPLRVEKLFF.

The chain recombines TRBV7-6 with TRBJ1-1; 8 bases line up with TRBD1. The CDR3 totals 13 residues. Germline loops: CDR1 SGHVS, CDR2 FNYEAQ. The V segment lost 3 bases and the J segment 7 bases; nucleotides outside the gene matches: 4. CDR3: CASSLRQGSEAFF. The DNA of the CDR3 is TGTGCCAGCAGCTTGAGACAGGGGAGTGAAGCTTTCTTT.

V and J are TRBV6-5 and TRBJ1-1, with a weak D call TRBD1 (6 bases). Trimming took off 1 base at V and 9 bases at J, with 9 bases between the two ends. Germline values: CDR1 MNHEY, CDR2 SVGAGI. The CDR3 consists of 12 residues. This CDR3 reads CASSYWGGKAFF. The CDR3 nucleotides read TGTGCCAGCAGTTACTGGGGGGGCAAAGCTTTCTTT.

For this clone: The junction departs from the called germline gene at one end, perhaps through a read error. The chain combines TRBV6-1 with TRBJ2-7; 8 bases fit TRBD2. The germline CDR1 and CDR2 sequences are MNHNS and SASEGT. The length of the CDR3 is 13 residues. CDR3 in DNA: TGTGCCAGCAGTGAAACCTCCCGGGGGGGGGGTTCCTTC. It is translated as CASSETSRGGGSF.

The chain is built from TRBV7-2 and TRBJ2-7; 8 positions agree with TRBD2. The CDR3 covers 15 residues. Germline CDR1 SGHTA, CDR2 FQGNSA. V shed 2 bases, J shed 3 bases, and the junction held 6 bases outside the gene matches. CDR3 bases: TGTGCCAGCAGCTTAAGCCCAGCGGGGGTCTACGAGCAGTACTTC. Its translation is CASSLSPAGVYEQYF.

This clone is a singleton in its sample. This rearrangement joins TRBV5-1 to TRBJ2-3; 8 nucleotides align to TRBD1. V dropped 3 bases and J dropped 1; count of bases not matched to a gene: 4. CDR1 is SGHRS, CDR2 YFSETQ, per germline. The CDR3 is 15 residues long. In DNA form, the CDR3 reads TGCGCCAGCAGCTGGACAGGGAGCGGCACAGATACGCAGTATTTT. Translated: CASSWTGSGTDTQYF.

The genes are TRBV5-1 and TRBJ2-7, with 7 bases fitting TRBD1. The ends lost 4 bases at V and 6 bases at J; junction bases unmatched: 7. This CDR3 is 13 amino acids long. Per germline, CDR1 SGHRS and CDR2 YFSETQ. This CDR3 reads CASSITGAPEQYF. In DNA form, the CDR3 reads TGCGCCAGCAGCATCACAGGGGCTCCCGAGCAGTACTTC.

This CDR3 reads CASSEGANYGYTF. DNA of the CDR3: TGTGCCAGCAGTGAGGGGGCCAACTATGGCTACACCTTC. V is TRBV6-4 and J is TRBJ1-2; weak D call: TRBD1 (6 bases). The V and J ends lost 3 bases and 2 bases respectively, with 7 bases between them. Germline V CDR1 and CDR2: MRHNA, SNTAGT. CDR3 length equals 13 residues.

The rearrangement uses TRBV6-1 and TRBJ1-1; D possibly corresponds to TRBD1 (6 bases). The CDR3 loop spans 13 amino acids. Trimming took 5 bases from V and 5 from J, leaving 12 bases between them. CDR1 is MNHNS and CDR2 is SASEGT in the germline V gene. The CDR3 loop is CASSSRQATEAFF. The CDR3 nucleotides are TGTGCCAGCAGTTCAAGACAGGCTACTGAAGCTTTCTTT.